One and the same sample provided the 23 T cell receptor beta chains below, sequenced in a study of cytomegalovirus exposure and HLA in healthy donors. Data came from immunoSEQ multiplex PCR; TCRdb stores just in-frame clones and leaves some out. This sample has approximately 260,000 clones, with 86% found just once. The sequencing sample was made of PBMCs. The receptors here all came from a woman younger than 45 in good health and CMV-seropositive.

The rearrangement joins TRBV18 to TRBJ1-1, with 8 bases fitting TRBD1. Germline V gene sequence: CDR1 KGHSH, CDR2 LQKENI. V gave up 4 bases and J gave up 2 bases; unmatched junction bases: 9. The CDR3 has 16 amino acids. This CDR3 reads CASSQGTTGANTEAFF. The CDR3 DNA reads as TGTGCCAGCTCACAGGGAACGACAGGGGCAAACACTGAAGCTTTCTTT.

The genes are TRBV29-1 and TRBJ2-7; 7 bases match TRBD1. The CDR3 covers 13 residues. V lost 3 bases, J lost 5 bases, and 7 bases stayed unmatched. The V gene's germline CDR1 is SQVTM and CDR2 ANQGSEA. The CDR3 nucleotides are TGCAGCGTTGACAGCGACAGGGCGCACGAGCAGTACTTC. Translated, it gives CSVDSDRAHEQYF.

As for this clone: In the same sample, other DNA sequences code for this CDR3. This chain uses TRBV30 with TRBJ1-3, with D tentatively TRBD1 (5 bases). Germline CDR1 and CDR2: GTSNPN and SVGIG (reference sequence). This CDR3 has 14 residues. Trimming cost V 0 bases and J 4 bases, with 10 bases left between them. Here the CDR3 DNA reads TGTGCCTGGAGTGTAGGCCAGGGAGGAAACACCATATATTTT. Protein product: CAWSVGQGGNTIYF.

CDR3 protein: CASSPLAGSDTQYF. Written as DNA, the CDR3 is TGTGCCAGCAGCCCACTAGCGGGATCCGATACGCAGTATTTT. The chain is built from TRBV14 and TRBJ2-3; TRBD2 matches 10 bases. There are 14 residues in the CDR3. V dropped 4 bases and J dropped 6; count of bases not matched to a gene: 4. Germline V CDR1 and CDR2: SGHDN, FVKESK.

Regarding this clone: Its ends do not fully match the called genes, so a read error is possible. This chain uses TRBV6-1 with TRBJ2-7; the match to TRBD1 covers 10 bases. Germline V gene sequence: CDR1 MNHNS, CDR2 SASEGT. The CDR3 spans 13 residues. Written as DNA, the CDR3 is TGTGCCAGCAGTGAGATAGGGGACAGGGGCTGTATCTTC. Its protein product is CASSEIGDRGCIF.

The rearrangement links TRBV5-1 to TRBJ2-2; the match to TRBD2 covers 10 bases. The germline V gene has CDR1 SGHRS and CDR2 YFSETQ. This CDR3 comprises 17 residues. J was trimmed by 1 base and V by 0 bases; bases with no gene match: 3. The CDR3: CASSLVGLAENTGELFF. As DNA, the CDR3 is TGCGCCAGCAGCTTGGTAGGACTAGCGGAGAACACCGGGGAGCTGTTTTTT.

As concerns this clone: Other DNA sequences in the sample encode the same CDR3. The V call is TRBV5-1, the J call TRBJ2-7, with D possibly TRBD2 on 6 matching bases. Trimming stripped 0 bases from V and 4 bases from J, with 11 bases between. Germline assignment: CDR1 SGHRS and CDR2 YFSETQ. The CDR3 extends over 14 amino acids. Here the CDR3 reads CASSLVLGGYEQYF. The DNA of the CDR3 is TGCGCCAGCAGCTTGGTTCTGGGGGGTTACGAGCAGTACTTC.

The chain carries TRBV5-1 and TRBJ2-5, with 11 bases lining up with TRBD2. Trimming at V came to 4 bases and at J to 5 bases, leaving 10 bases not matched to a gene. This CDR3 region has 16 residues. The germline CDR1 and CDR2 sequences are SGHRS and YFSETQ. The CDR3 region is CASSLLTSGELETQYF. DNA for the CDR3: TGCGCCAGCAGCCTACTGACTAGCGGGGAGTTGGAGACCCAGTACTTC.

The CDR3 reads CASSDRNPDTQYF. In nucleotides, the CDR3 is TGTGCCAGCAGTGACAGGAACCCAGATACGCAGTATTTT. This chain connects TRBV2 to TRBJ2-3; D gene unclear. Germline CDR1 and CDR2: SNHLY and FYNNEI. Trimming cost V 3 bases and J 4 bases, with 8 bases left between them. This CDR3 spans 13 amino acids.

The V gene is TRBV30, the J gene TRBJ1-2, with 7 bases that match TRBD1. Per the germline V gene, CDR1 is GTSNPN and CDR2 is SVGIG (reference sequence). V dropped 0 bases and J dropped 5; count of bases not matched to a gene: 12. This CDR3 has 16 residues. The CDR3 sequence: CAWSVTGDHEWYGYTF. Written as DNA, the CDR3 is TGTGCCTGGAGTGTAACAGGGGATCACGAATGGTATGGCTACACCTTC.

The chain joins TRBV6-4 to TRBJ2-7, with TRBD2 matching over 7 bases. J was trimmed by 3 bases and V by 7 bases; bases with no gene match: 18. The CDR3 contains 17 residues. Germline V gene sequence: CDR1 MRHNA, CDR2 SNTAGT. DNA of the CDR3: TGTGCCAGCACGTCGGGGGGAGAGGTGGGTTACTACTACGAGCAGTACTTC. Its translation: CASTSGGEVGYYYEQYF.

In its sample, this clone was seen once. The rearrangement links TRBV27 to TRBJ2-7; 7 positions agree with TRBD1. J lost 2 bases, V lost 7 bases, and 5 bases had no gene match. Germline V lookup: CDR1 MNHEY, CDR2 SMNVEV (reference sequence). CDR3 length: 13 residues. CDR3 in amino acids: CASKTGQAYEQYF. The CDR3 coding sequence is TGTGCCAGCAAGACCGGACAGGCCTACGAGCAGTACTTC.

The rearrangement links TRBV30 to TRBJ2-3, with TRBD2 matching over 7 bases. The CDR3 is 15 amino acids. The germline V gene has CDR1 GTSNPN and CDR2 SVGIG (reference sequence). V gave up 1 base and J gave up 2 bases; unmatched junction bases: 6. The CDR3 nucleotides are TGTGCCTGGAGTGCTACAGCGGGACCCACAGATACGCAGTATTTT. Protein sequence: CAWSATAGPTDTQYF.

The gene calls are TRBV6-5 and TRBJ2-7; 7 nucleotides match TRBD2. The germline gives CDR1 MNHEY, CDR2 SVGAGI. The CDR3 extends over 12 amino acids. J lost 7 bases, V lost 6 bases, and 6 bases had no gene match. The CDR3 loop is CASRGTNGEQYF. The CDR3 region has the DNA TGTGCCAGCAGAGGGACTAACGGAGAGCAGTACTTC.

The chain couples TRBV9 to TRBJ2-7; TRBD2 matches 7 bases. The V gene's germline CDR1 is SGDLS and CDR2 YYNGEE. V shed 0 bases and J 5 bases; nucleotides not matched to a gene: 11. This CDR3 has 16 amino acids. DNA for the CDR3: TGTGCCAGCAGCGTAGGGGGCGGGAGCTTGGCCCACGAGCAGTACTTC. Translation gives CASSVGGGSLAHEQYF. Full variable domain (rest looked up from reference TRBV9 and TRBJ2-7): DSGVTQTPKHLITATGQRVTLRCSPRSGDLSVYWYQQSLDQGLQFLIQYYNGEERAKGNILERFSAQQFPDLHSELNLSSLELGDSALYFCASSVGGGSLAHEQYFGPGTRLTVT.

This clone was detected only a few times. This chain links TRBV11-3 with TRBJ1-1, with 9 positions matching TRBD1. The V gene end was trimmed by 5 bases and the J gene end by 1 base; junction bases not matched to a gene: 5. The CDR3 is 15 amino acids. Germline lookup yields CDR1 SGHNT and CDR2 YENEEA. This CDR3 is CASSHWDRENTEAFF. The CDR3 DNA follows: TGTGCCAGCAGCCACTGGGACAGGGAGAACACTGAAGCTTTCTTT.

The chain couples TRBV2 to TRBJ2-7; TRBD2 matches 13 bases. The ends lost 7 bases at V and 0 bases at J; junction bases unmatched: 6. This CDR3 has 16 amino acids. CDR1 is SNHLY, CDR2 FYNNEI, per germline. The CDR3 spells CASILRTSGSSYEQYF. In nucleotides, the CDR3 is TGTGCCAGCATACTTAGGACTAGCGGGAGCTCCTACGAGCAGTACTTC. Full variable domain (missing parts from reference TRBV2 and TRBJ2-7): EPEVTQTPSHQVTQMGQEVILRCVPISNHLYFYWYRQILGQKVEFLVSFYNNEISEKSEIFDDQFSVERPDGSNFTLKIRSTKLEDSAMYFCASILRTSGSSYEQYFGPGTRLTVT.

This rearrangement joins TRBV11-3 to TRBJ2-5; TRBD1 might be the D (5 bases). This CDR3 comprises 15 residues. CDR1 and CDR2 (germline): SGHNT, YENEEA. Between the trimmed V and J ends, which lost 0 bases and 1 base, there was a span of 9 bases. The CDR3 DNA sequence: TGTGCCAGCAGCTTAGAAGGGGCTGGCCAAGAGACCCAGTACTTC. Protein: CASSLEGAGQETQYF.

This rearrangement joins TRBV28 to TRBJ2-7; D might be TRBD1 (6 bases). The V end lost 6 bases, the J end lost 3 bases, and 15 bases lay between the germline ends. The CDR3 has 14 amino acids. Germline V gene data show CDR1 as MDHEN and CDR2 as SYDVKM. CDR3 sequence reads: CASRVPGQLYEQYF. The CDR3 coding sequence is TGTGCCAGCAGGGTTCCCGGACAGCTCTACGAGCAGTACTTC. The variable domain in full, with the rest retrieved from reference TRBV28 and TRBJ2-7, is DVKVTQSSRYLVKRTGEKVFLECVQDMDHENMFWYRQDPGLGLRLIYFSYDVKMKEKGDIPEGYSVSREKKERFSLILESASTNQTSMYLCASRVPGQLYEQYFGPGTRLTVT.

The chain has TRBV6-6 and TRBJ1-1; D is ambiguous. The CDR3 is 13 amino acids. Germline-derived CDR1 and CDR2 are MNHNY and SVGAGI (reference sequence). Trimming took 6 bases from V and 2 from J, leaving 10 bases between them. This chain's CDR3 is CASSIGGNTEAFF. The DNA of the CDR3 is TGTGCCAGCAGCATCGGCGGAAACACTGAAGCTTTCTTT.

DNA for the CDR3: TGCGCCAGCAGCTTGGGTTCGCGGAGGTCGACTTCTGAAGCTTTCTTT. This encodes CASSLGSRRSTSEAFF. The V call is TRBV5-1, the J call TRBJ1-1; no reliable D call. V was trimmed by 0 bases and J by 6 bases, leaving 18 bases between them. Germline loops: CDR1 SGHRS, CDR2 YFSETQ. The CDR3 totals 16 residues. Based on the CDR3 plus reference TRBV5-1 and TRBJ1-1, the full variable domain is KAGVTQTPRYLIKTRGQQVTLSCSPISGHRSVSWYQQTPGQGLQFLFEYFSETQRNKGNFPGRFSGRQFSNSRSEMNVSTLELGDSALYLCASSLGSRRSTSEAFFGQGTRLTVV.

The chain links TRBV19 to TRBJ2-3, with TRBD2 identical over 8 bases. CDR1 LNHDA and CDR2 SQIVND come from the germline V gene (reference sequence). J gave up 1 base and V 5 bases, and 8 bases lay outside the gene matches. The CDR3 is 16 amino acids. Here the CDR3 reads CASSPLGRGGTDTQYF. The CDR3 coding sequence is TGTGCCAGTAGTCCTCTAGGGCGGGGGGGCACAGATACGCAGTATTTT.

This clone was detected once. The limits of the CDR3 on the DNA are not certain, so only TCRdb's listed CDR3 is given. The V gene is TRBV30, the J gene TRBJ2-1; the D call in the table, TRBD2, was not verified against the DNA. Both ends counted, the CDR3 spans 11 residues. Germline CDR1 GTSNPN, CDR2 SVGIG (reference sequence). CDR3 sequence reads: CAWSVGGGAFF.